This TCR beta chain was retrieved from a study of blood T cell repertoires in COVID-19. At the level of the study: PBMCs, B-cell-depleted T cells, or T cells were the source of the cDNA or gDNA that made up the material.

V was clipped by 4 bases and J by 15 bases; unmatched bases: 6. The CDR3 is made up of 12 amino acids. In the authors' methods: Amplification of reference gene primers was used by the study to estimate nucleated cell counts. Generated by immunoSEQ multiplex PCR, the TCRdb table keeps only in-frame clones and is missing some. The D gene and trimming were derived from the DNA, and the V and J assignments and clone size from that table. The table records about 82,000 clones, 75% to 90% of them present only once. Participants, roughly 18 to 100 years old, spanned approximately 26 US areas. Participant reports of clinical history set cohort assignment.

The sequencing input was PBMCs or T cells enriched from blood (not recorded which). This chain links TRBV12-3 or TRBV12-4 with TRBJ1-6, with 7 bases aligning to TRBD1. This receptor was taken from a woman between 45 and 65 years old with acute COVID-19. The CDR3, as DNA: TGTGCCAGCAGTTCAAAGGGGGCTGGCCTCCACTTT. Translation gives CASSSKGAGLHF.